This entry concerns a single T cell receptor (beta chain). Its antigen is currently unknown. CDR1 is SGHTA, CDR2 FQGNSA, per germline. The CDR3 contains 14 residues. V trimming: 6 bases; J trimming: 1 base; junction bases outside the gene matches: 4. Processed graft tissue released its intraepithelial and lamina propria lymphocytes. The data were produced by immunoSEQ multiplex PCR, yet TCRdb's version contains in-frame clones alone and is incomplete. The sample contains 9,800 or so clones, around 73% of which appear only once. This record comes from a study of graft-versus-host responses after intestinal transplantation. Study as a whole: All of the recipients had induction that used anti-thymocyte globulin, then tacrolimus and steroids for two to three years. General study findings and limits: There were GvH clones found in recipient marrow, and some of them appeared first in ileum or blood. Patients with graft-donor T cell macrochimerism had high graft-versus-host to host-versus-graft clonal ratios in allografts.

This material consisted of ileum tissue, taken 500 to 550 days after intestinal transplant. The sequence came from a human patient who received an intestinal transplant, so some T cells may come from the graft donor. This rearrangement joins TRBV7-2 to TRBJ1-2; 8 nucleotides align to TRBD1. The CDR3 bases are TGTGCCAGCAGTCCGACAGGGGTTAACTATGGCTACACCTTC. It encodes CASSPTGVNYGYTF. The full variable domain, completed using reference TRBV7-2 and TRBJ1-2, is GAGVSQSPSNKVTEKGKDVELRCDPISGHTALYWYRQSLGQGLEFLIYFQGNSAPDKSGLPSDRFSAERTGGSVSTLTIQRTQQEDSAVYLCASSPTGVNYGYTFGSGTRLTVV.